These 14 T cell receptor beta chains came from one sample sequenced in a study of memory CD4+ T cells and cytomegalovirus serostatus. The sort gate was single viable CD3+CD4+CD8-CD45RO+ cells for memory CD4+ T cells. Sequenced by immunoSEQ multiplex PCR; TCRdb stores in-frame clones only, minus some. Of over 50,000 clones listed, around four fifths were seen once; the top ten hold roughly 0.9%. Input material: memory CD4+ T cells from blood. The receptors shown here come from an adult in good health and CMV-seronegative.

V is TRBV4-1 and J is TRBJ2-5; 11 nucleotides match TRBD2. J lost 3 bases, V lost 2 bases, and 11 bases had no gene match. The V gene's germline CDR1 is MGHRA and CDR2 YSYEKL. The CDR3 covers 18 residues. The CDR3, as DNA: TGCGCCAGCAGCCAAACGGGCGGAGGGACTAGCGGTAAAGAGACCCAGTACTTC. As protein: CASSQTGGGTSGKETQYF.

The CDR3 coding sequence is TGTGCCAGCAGTCGGGATCACAATGAAAAACTGTTTTTT. Amino acids: CASSRDHNEKLFF. The rearrangement uses TRBV2 and TRBJ1-4; D call uncertain. CDR1 and CDR2 from the germline V gene are SNHLY and FYNNEI. V lost 5 bases and J 5 bases, leaving 9 bases between the germline ends. The CDR3 has 13 residues. The complete variable domain, with remaining parts taken from reference TRBV2 and TRBJ1-4, reads EPEVTQTPSHQVTQMGQEVILRCVPISNHLYFYWYRQILGQKVEFLVSFYNNEISEKSEIFDDQFSVERPDGSNFTLKIRSTKLEDSAMYFCASSRDHNEKLFFGSGTQLSVL.

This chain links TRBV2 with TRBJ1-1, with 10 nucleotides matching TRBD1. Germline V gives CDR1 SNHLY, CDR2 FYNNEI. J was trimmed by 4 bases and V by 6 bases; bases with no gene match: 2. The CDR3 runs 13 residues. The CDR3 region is CASRGQGTTEAFF. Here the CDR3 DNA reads TGTGCCAGCAGGGGACAGGGGACCACTGAAGCTTTCTTT.

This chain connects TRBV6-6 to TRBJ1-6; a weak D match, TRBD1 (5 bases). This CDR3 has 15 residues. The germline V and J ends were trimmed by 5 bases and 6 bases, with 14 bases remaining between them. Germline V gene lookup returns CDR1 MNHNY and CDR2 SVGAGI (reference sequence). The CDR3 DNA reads TGTGCCAGCAGTCTCCGGGACGGCTCTAATTCACCCCTCCACTTT. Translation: CASSLRDGSNSPLHF.

CDR3 region: CASSIWGQLYGYTF. CDR3 DNA: TGTGCCAGTAGTATTTGGGGACAGCTCTATGGCTACACCTTC. V usage is TRBV19 and J usage is TRBJ1-2; 7 bases agree with TRBD1. Germline lookup yields CDR1 LNHDA and CDR2 SQIVND (reference sequence). J was trimmed by 4 bases and V by 3 bases; bases with no gene match: 5. The CDR3 extends over 14 amino acids.

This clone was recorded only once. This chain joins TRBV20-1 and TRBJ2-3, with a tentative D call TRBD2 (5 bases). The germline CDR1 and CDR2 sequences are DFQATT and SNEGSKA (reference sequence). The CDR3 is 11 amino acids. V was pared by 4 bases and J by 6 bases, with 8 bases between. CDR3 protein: CSAKGADTQYF. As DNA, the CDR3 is TGCAGTGCTAAGGGAGCGGATACGCAGTATTTT.

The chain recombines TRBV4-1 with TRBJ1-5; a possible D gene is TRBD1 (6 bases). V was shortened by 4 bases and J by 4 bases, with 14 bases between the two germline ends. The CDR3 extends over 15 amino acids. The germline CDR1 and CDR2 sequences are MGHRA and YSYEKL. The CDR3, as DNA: TGCGCCAGCAGCCGAGGGTGGGGGCTAAATCAGCCCCAGCATTTT. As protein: CASSRGWGLNQPQHF.

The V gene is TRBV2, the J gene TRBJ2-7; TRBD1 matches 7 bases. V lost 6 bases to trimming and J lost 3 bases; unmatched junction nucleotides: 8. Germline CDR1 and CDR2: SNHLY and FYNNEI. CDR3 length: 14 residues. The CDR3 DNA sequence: TGTGCCAGCAGACCGGGACAGAACTACTACGAGCAGTACTTC. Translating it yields CASRPGQNYYEQYF.

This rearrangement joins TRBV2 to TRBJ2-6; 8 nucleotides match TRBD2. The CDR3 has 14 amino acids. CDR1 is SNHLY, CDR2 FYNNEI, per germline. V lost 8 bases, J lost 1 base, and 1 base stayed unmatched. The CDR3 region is CASRGGSGANVLTF. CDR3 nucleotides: TGTGCCAGCCGGGGGGGGTCTGGGGCCAACGTCCTGACTTTC.

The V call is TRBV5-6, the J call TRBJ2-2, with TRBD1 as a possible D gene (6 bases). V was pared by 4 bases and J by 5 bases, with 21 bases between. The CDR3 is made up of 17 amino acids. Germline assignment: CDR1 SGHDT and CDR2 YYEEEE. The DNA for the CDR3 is TGTGCCAGCAGCCTGCGGGTACAGGGTCCGAGGACCGGGGAGCTGTTTTTT. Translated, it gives CASSLRVQGPRTGELFF.

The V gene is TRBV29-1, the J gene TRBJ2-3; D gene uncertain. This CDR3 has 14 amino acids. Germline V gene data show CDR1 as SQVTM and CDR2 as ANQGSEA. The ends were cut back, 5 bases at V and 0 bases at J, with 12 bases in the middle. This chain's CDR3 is CSVRMYISTDTQYF. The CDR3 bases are TGCAGCGTTAGGATGTACATAAGCACAGATACGCAGTATTTT.

The CDR3 coding sequence is TGTGCCAGTAGGACAGGGGGCACCTCTAACTATGGCTACACCTTC. This sequence encodes CASRTGGTSNYGYTF. This chain links TRBV19 with TRBJ1-2, with TRBD1 identical over 10 bases. V was pared by 6 bases and J by 0 bases, with 4 bases of the junction left unmatched. The germline V gene encodes CDR1 LNHDA and CDR2 SQIVND (reference sequence). The CDR3 is made up of 15 amino acids.

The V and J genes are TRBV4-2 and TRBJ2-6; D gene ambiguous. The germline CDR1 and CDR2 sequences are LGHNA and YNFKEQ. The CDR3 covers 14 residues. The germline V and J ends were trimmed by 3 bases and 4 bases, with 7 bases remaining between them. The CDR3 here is CASSQTSGANVLTF. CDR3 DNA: TGTGCCAGCAGCCAGACAAGCGGGGCCAACGTCCTGACTTTC.

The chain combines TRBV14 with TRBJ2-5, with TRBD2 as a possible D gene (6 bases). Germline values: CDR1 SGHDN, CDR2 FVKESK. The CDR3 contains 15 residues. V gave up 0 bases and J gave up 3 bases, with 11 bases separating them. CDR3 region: CASSQDRREKETQYF. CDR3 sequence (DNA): TGTGCCAGCAGCCAAGATCGGCGGGAAAAAGAGACCCAGTACTTC. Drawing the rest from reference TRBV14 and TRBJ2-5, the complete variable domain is EAGVTQFPSHSVIEKGQTVTLRCDPISGHDNLYWYRRVMGKEIKFLLHFVKESKQDESGMPNNRFLAERTGGTYSTLKVQPAELEDSGVYFCASSQDRREKETQYFGPGTRLLVL.